This T cell receptor beta chain was sequenced for a study of blood T cells in healthy people across ages. Study-wide points: Diversity was estimated from one million T cells, and these estimates were considered underestimates. In long-lived donors, naive CD4+ cell counts and diversity exceeded those of aged donors. Any changes in expanded clonotypes were possibly confounded, as donor CMV status remained unknown. Observed TCR beta diversity showed a strong correlation with the percentage of naive T cells as measured by flow cytometry.

The CDR3 sequence is 17 residues long. Germline lookup yields CDR1 KGHSH and CDR2 LQKENI. V lost 1 base and J lost 3, with 18 bases in between. It was with a sample-barcoded 5' primer and a J-beta primer mix that a second PCR of about 6 to 11 cycles was run. MiXCR was run by TCRdb on the 5' RACE reads, yielding one entry per CDR3 protein. This table holds 1,800,000 or so distinct CDR3 sequences, about 39% found once. Concerning this clonotype itself: Its target is unknown.

The J gene is TRBJ1-2, the V gene TRBV18; the D gene is possibly TRBD1 (5 bases). The TCR was taken from a human donor in good health. The sample taken for sequencing was blood. In DNA form, the CDR3 reads TGTGCCAGCTCACCACTCGGCGGGGGAACGAAAGACTATGGCTACACCTTC. It is translated as CASSPLGGGTKDYGYTF. The complete variable domain, with remaining parts taken from reference TRBV18 and TRBJ1-2, reads NAGVMQNPRHLVRRRGQEARLRCSPMKGHSHVYWYRQLPEEGLKFMVYLQKENIIDESGMPKERFSAEFPKEGPSILRIQQVVRGDSAAYFCASSPLGGGTKDYGYTFGSGTRLTVV.